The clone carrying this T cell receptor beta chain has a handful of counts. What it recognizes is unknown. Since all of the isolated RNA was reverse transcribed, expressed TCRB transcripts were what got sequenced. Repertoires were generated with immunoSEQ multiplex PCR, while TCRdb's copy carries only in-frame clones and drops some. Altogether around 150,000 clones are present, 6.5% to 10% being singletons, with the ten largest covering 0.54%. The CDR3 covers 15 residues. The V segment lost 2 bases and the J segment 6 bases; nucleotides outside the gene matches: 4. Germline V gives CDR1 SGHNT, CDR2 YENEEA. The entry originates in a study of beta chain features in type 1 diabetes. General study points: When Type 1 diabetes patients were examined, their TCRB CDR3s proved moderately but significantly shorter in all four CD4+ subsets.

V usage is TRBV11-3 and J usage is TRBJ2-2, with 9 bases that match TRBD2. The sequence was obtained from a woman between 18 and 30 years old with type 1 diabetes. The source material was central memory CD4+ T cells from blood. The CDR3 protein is CASSLNAGGPGELFF. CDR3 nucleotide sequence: TGTGCCAGCAGCTTAAATGCGGGGGGGCCCGGGGAGCTGTTTTTT.